This note documents a single T cell receptor (beta chain) sequence. Its antigen remains unidentified. These data originate in a study of PD-1 blockade in classical Hodgkin lymphoma. Study conclusions and caveats: The drivers behind the repertoire differences, possibly disease activity or prior therapy, remain undefined. Before treatment, complete responders showed about the same diversity as newly diagnosed patients.

Sequenced by immunoSEQ multiplex PCR; TCRdb stores in-frame clones only, minus some. The repertoire holds some 63,000 clones, with about 92% as singletons. Every patient was affected by relapse after autologous stem cell transplantation, while exposure to brentuximab vedotin was not uniform. Each best response was a complete response, a partial response or progressive disease. CDR1 SGHVS and CDR2 FNYEAQ come from the germline V gene. Germline trimming cut 1 base from V and 1 base from J; bases unmatched to any gene: 3. This CDR3 has 15 residues. V usage is TRBV7-6 and J usage is TRBJ2-7; 8 nucleotides align to TRBD2. The sequence derives from a human donor with classical Hodgkin lymphoma. Sequences were derived from peripheral blood mononuclear cells (PBMCs), sampled at baseline. The chain's CDR3 is CASSLGPGGSYEQYF. CDR3 nucleotide sequence: TGTGCCAGCAGCTTAGGTCCGGGGGGGTCCTACGAGCAGTACTTC.